A single sample gave rise to the 21 T cell receptor beta chains below, sequenced in a study of T cell repertoires in cytomegalovirus infection. MiXCR, applied by TCRdb to the reads, yields one record per CDR3 protein. This sample carries around 570,000 distinct CDR3 sequences, almost 40% of them seen once, and the ten largest clones take 48%. These receptors are not linked to any known antigen. Sample: cultured PBMCs, taken from culture after CMV antigen stimulation. Receptors originate from a human donor in good health (CMV status not recorded). Some clones in this sample may be carry-over from other donors' samples.

Here the CDR3 reads CASSLAGAGRGYEQYF. CDR3 nucleotide sequence: TGTGCCAGCAGCTTGGCTGGTGCAGGGAGGGGCTACGAGCAGTACTTC. This chain links TRBV5-6 with TRBJ2-7; 7 positions match TRBD2. Germline-derived CDR1 and CDR2 are SGHDT and YYEEEE. The V gene end was trimmed by 0 bases and the J gene end by 3 bases; junction bases not matched to a gene: 9. The CDR3 loop spans 16 amino acids.

Turning to this clonotype: Since a much larger clone is just one base distant, this may be a read error. The chain carries TRBV12-3 or TRBV12-4 and TRBJ1-1; possible D gene TRBD1, 6 bases. CDR3 length: 14 residues. The germline V and J ends were trimmed by 1 base and 4 bases, with 10 bases remaining between them. The CDR3 protein is CASSLDRVSTEAFF. The CDR3 DNA sequence: TGTGCCAGCAGTTTAGACAGGGTGAGCACTGAAGCTTTCTTT.

V gene TRBV3-1 combines with J gene TRBJ1-2; D uncertain. There are 13 residues in the CDR3. CDR1 and CDR2 (germline): LGHDT, YNNKEL (reference sequence). V lost 4 bases, J lost 6 bases, and 12 bases lay in between. For the CDR3, the DNA is TGTGCCAGCAGCCCACCCGGCTTCGATGGCTACACCTTC. Translating gives CASSPPGFDGYTF. Looking up the rest from reference TRBV3-1 and TRBJ1-2 gives the full variable domain: DTAVSQTPKYLVTQMGNDKSIKCEQNLGHDTMYWYKQDSKKFLKIMFSYNNKELIINETVPNRFSPKSPDKAHLNLHINSLELGDSAVYFCASSPPGFDGYTFGSGTRLTVV.

V usage is TRBV7-9 and J usage is TRBJ1-4, with D perhaps matching TRBD1 (6 bases). The CDR3 contains 16 residues. Trimming cost V 3 bases and J 7 bases, with 18 bases left between them. Germline CDR1 is SEHNR and CDR2 is FQNEAQ (reference sequence). The CDR3 DNA is TGTGCCAGCAGCTTCAAAAGGGGGAGCGGCGGTGAAAAACTGTTTTTT. Translating it yields CASSFKRGSGGEKLFF.

As DNA, the CDR3 is TGTGCCAGCTGCGCTGCTAGGGGGACAGCTTTGCCCCTCCACTTT. Protein product: CASCAARGTALPLHF. The chain carries TRBV2 and TRBJ1-6; 7 bases map to TRBD1. Per germline, CDR1 SNHLY and CDR2 FYNNEI. The V gene end was trimmed by 8 bases and the J gene end by 13 bases; junction bases not matched to a gene: 17. The CDR3 length is 15 residues.

The chain has TRBV6-6 and TRBJ2-5; TRBD1 agrees at 7 bases. CDR1 MNHNY and CDR2 SVGAGI come from the germline V gene (reference sequence). The J segment lost 5 bases and the V segment lost 0 bases, leaving 9 bases of the junction unmatched. The CDR3 loop spans 16 amino acids. The CDR3 DNA sequence: TGTGCCAGCAGTTACTCCCCGACAGGGCCCCCGGAGACCCAGTACTTC. This translates into CASSYSPTGPPETQYF.

As to this clonotype: A read error may account for a junction end that differs from germline. This rearrangement joins TRBV7-2 to TRBJ2-2; D ambiguous. This CDR3 spans 13 amino acids. The germline V gene encodes CDR1 SGHTA and CDR2 FQGNSA. The CDR3 bases are TGTGCCAGCAGCTTTTCGTTCACCTGGGAGCTGTTTTTT. Translating gives CASSFSFTWELFF. The full variable domain, with the rest looked up from reference TRBV7-2 and TRBJ2-2, is GAGVSQSPSNKVTEKGKDVELRCDPISGHTALYWYRQSLGQGLEFLIYFQGNSAPDKSGLPSDRFSAERTGGSVSTLTIQRTQQEDSAVYLCASSFSFTWELFFGEGSRLTVL.

The chain recombines TRBV15 with TRBJ1-2; the D gene is possibly TRBD1 (5 bases). The CDR3 has 15 amino acids. CDR1 and CDR2 (germline): LNHNV, YYDKDF (reference sequence). V was trimmed by 1 base and J by 6 bases, leaving 15 bases between them. DNA for the CDR3: TGTGCCACCAGCAGAGTAGGTCAAGGGGTACATGGCTACACCTTC. As protein: CATSRVGQGVHGYTF.

The chain carries TRBV7-2 and TRBJ2-3; TRBD2 matches 9 bases. This CDR3 has 18 residues. Unmatched junction bases numbered 10, after V lost 3 bases and J lost 0 bases. CDR1 and CDR2 from the germline V gene are SGHTA and FQGNSA. The CDR3 protein is CASSFGLAGIPSTDTQYF. The DNA for the CDR3 is TGTGCCAGCAGCTTTGGGCTAGCGGGGATCCCTAGCACAGATACGCAGTATTTT.

This clonotype was observed at least ten times. This chain links TRBV12-3 or TRBV12-4 with TRBJ2-5, with 14 bases fitting TRBD2. The CDR3 spans 15 residues. Trimming removed 4 bases from V and 4 bases from J; junction bases left unmatched: 2. The CDR3 DNA follows: TGTGCCAGCAGTTCGACTAGCGGGAGGGGAGAGACCCAGTACTTC. It codes for CASSSTSGRGETQYF.

This clonotype has a handful of counts. This chain joins TRBV6-1 and TRBJ1-1; 10 nucleotides agree with TRBD1. Per the germline V gene, CDR1 is MNHNS and CDR2 is SASEGT. The CDR3 sequence is 15 residues long. Trimming cost V 5 bases and J 3 bases; bases outside gene matches: 6. The CDR3, as DNA: TGTGCCAGCAGTCCTTGGACAGGGGGGTACACTGAAGCTTTCTTT. Translated: CASSPWTGGYTEAFF.

This clonotype has a count of ten or more. The V and J genes are TRBV7-2 and TRBJ2-2; D is uncertain. This CDR3 spans 13 amino acids. Trimming cost V 5 bases and J 2 bases, with 6 bases left between them. Germline CDR1 is SGHTA and CDR2 is FQGNSA. The CDR3: CASSPRNTGELFF. In DNA form, the CDR3 reads TGTGCCAGCAGCCCACGAAACACCGGGGAGCTGTTTTTT.

This clonotype occurred a few times. The CDR3 loop reads CASSWGRNTEAFF. Here the CDR3 DNA reads TGTGCCAGCAGCTGGGGGAGGAACACTGAAGCTTTCTTT. This chain connects TRBV7-8 to TRBJ1-1; weak D call: TRBD1 (5 bases). V shed 4 bases and J shed 1 base, with 7 bases lying between them. The CDR3 contains 13 residues. CDR1 and CDR2 (germline): SGHVS, FQNEAQ.

This sequence joins TRBV5-1 and TRBJ2-7; perhaps TRBD2 as D (5 bases). V was shortened by 4 bases and J by 2 bases, with 19 bases between the two germline ends. The CDR3 spans 16 residues. CDR1 and CDR2 from the germline V gene are SGHRS and YFSETQ. CDR3 region: CASSRSNLDWAYEQYF. DNA of the CDR3: TGCGCCAGCAGCCGATCAAACTTGGACTGGGCCTACGAGCAGTACTTC.

The genes are TRBV12-3 or TRBV12-4 and TRBJ1-5; D is perhaps TRBD1 (5 bases). The CDR3 loop spans 16 amino acids. The germline V and J ends were trimmed by 2 bases and 2 bases, with 13 bases remaining between them. The DNA of the CDR3 is TGTGCCAGCAGTTTAAGTGGAGGCAGGGGCAATCAGCCCCAGCATTTT. Translating gives CASSLSGGRGNQPQHF.

Only a few counts were recorded for this clonotype. The V call is TRBV7-9, the J call TRBJ1-2; D ambiguous. Trimming shortened V by 5 bases and J by 5 bases, and 9 bases separated the two germline ends. CDR1 is SEHNR, CDR2 FQNEAQ, per germline (reference sequence). The CDR3 is 12 residues long. The CDR3 coding sequence is TGTGCCAGCAGCACCGGACGGTATGGCTACACCTTC. Its protein product is CASSTGRYGYTF.

This clonotype was detected many times. The chain links TRBV7-2 to TRBJ2-7; no definite D call. CDR3 length: 12 residues. V was trimmed by 2 bases and J by 2 bases, leaving 4 bases between them. Germline V gene sequence: CDR1 SGHTA, CDR2 FQGNSA. In nucleotides, the CDR3 is TGTGCCAGCAGCTTAACTACCTACGAGCAGTACTTC. Its translation is CASSLTTYEQYF.

As concerns this clonotype: Its ends do not fully match the called genes, so a read error is possible. The rearrangement joins TRBV7-6 to TRBJ2-5; D is unresolved. The length of the CDR3 is 13 residues. Germline V gives CDR1 SGHVS, CDR2 FNYEAQ. The DNA for the CDR3 is TGTGCCAGCAGCTTAGCGCCCACAGAGACCCAGCACTTC. Translation: CASSLAPTETQHF.

J is TRBJ2-7 and V is TRBV7-4; tentatively, D is TRBD2 (7 bases). Germline CDR1 reads SGHVT; CDR2 reads SQSDAQ. The germline V and J ends were trimmed by 5 bases and 4 bases, with 18 bases remaining between them. CDR3 length equals 15 residues. This CDR3 reads CASSPLIRGGYEQYF. CDR3 sequence (DNA): TGTGCCAGCAGCCCCCTTATAAGGGGGGGATACGAGCAGTACTTC.

This clonotype was seen a handful of times. The chain is built from TRBV7-9 and TRBJ1-1; 9 nucleotides align to TRBD1. This CDR3 comprises 14 residues. Germline CDR1 and CDR2: SEHNR and FQNEAQ (reference sequence). V shed 5 bases, J shed 9 bases, and the junction held 10 bases outside the gene matches. The CDR3 bases are TGTGCCAGCAGCCCGGGACAGGGTGGAGTTAAAGCTTTCTTT. This translates into CASSPGQGGVKAFF.

CDR3 sequence (DNA): TGTGCCAGCAGTTTAGCTCGCGGACTTTCCTACAATGAGCAGTTCTTC. It is translated as CASSLARGLSYNEQFF. The chain combines TRBV12-3 or TRBV12-4 with TRBJ2-1, with a weak D call TRBD2 (5 bases). The V end was cut by 0 bases, the J end by 1 base, with 10 bases between. The CDR3 contains 16 residues.